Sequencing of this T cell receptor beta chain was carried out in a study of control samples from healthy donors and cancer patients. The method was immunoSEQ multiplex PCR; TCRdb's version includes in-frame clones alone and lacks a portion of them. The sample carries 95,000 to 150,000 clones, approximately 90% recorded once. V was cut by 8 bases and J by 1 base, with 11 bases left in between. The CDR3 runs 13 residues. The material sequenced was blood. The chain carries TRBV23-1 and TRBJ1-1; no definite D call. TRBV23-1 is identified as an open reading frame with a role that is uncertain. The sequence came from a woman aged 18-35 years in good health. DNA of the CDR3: TGCGCCAGCGCCTTCCACCAGAACACTGAAGCTTTCTTT. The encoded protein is CASAFHQNTEAFF.